Below are 10 T cell receptor beta chains sequenced from a single sample in a study of T cells in Graves' hyperthyroidism and ophthalmopathy (dated by TCRdb to the late 2010s). The library was generated by multiplex PCR. For sequencing, an Illumina HiSeq 2000 was employed. TCR beta CDR3 regions were amplified from RNA transcripts. The TCR CDR3 was subjected to a first round of RT-PCR using the HTBI primer set and the Qiagen OneStep RT-PCR kit. The public sequencing data were trimmed at Q25 with fastp and processed into clonotypes with MiXCR by TCRdb, which kept only in-frame beta chains. Each record represents a unique CDR3 protein, reported with the most common genes and DNA among its rows. This sample lists fewer than 750,000 distinct CDR3 sequences; 40% to 55% were detected once. The top ten constitute around 8% of the sample. Sequencing was carried out using peripheral blood or thyroid tissue (not recorded which). The source of these receptors is a woman aged 18-30 years with Graves' hyperthyroidism.

The V gene is TRBV7-2, the J gene TRBJ1-3; D uncertain. The CDR3 spans 16 residues. Trimming shortened V by 5 bases and J by 8 bases, and 22 bases separated the two germline ends. Germline assignment: CDR1 SGHTA and CDR2 FQGNSA. The CDR3 loop is CASSPTPTNYGYTIYF. CDR3 nucleotides: TGTGCCAGCAGCCCCACACCGACTAACTATGGCTACACCATATATTTT.

Many counts were recorded for this clonotype. V and J are TRBV7-9 and TRBJ2-7, with D unresolved. CDR1 and CDR2 from the germline V gene are SEHNR and FQNEAQ (reference sequence). Trimming removed 1 base from V and 6 bases from J, with 10 bases in between. This CDR3 is built from 13 residues. In DNA form, the CDR3 reads TGTGCCAGCAGCTTAGTGATGAGGACCGAGCAGTACTTC. The encoded protein is CASSLVMRTEQYF.

In DNA, the CDR3 is TGTGCCAGCGCCAGGGAGGGAACTGAAGCTTTCTTT. It encodes CASAREGTEAFF. The J gene is TRBJ1-1, the V gene TRBV25-1, with D possibly being TRBD1 (5 bases). The CDR3 has 12 residues. Germline V lookup: CDR1 MGHDK, CDR2 SYGVNS. Trimming cost V 8 bases and J 5 bases, with 12 bases left between them.

A word on this clonotype: This could be a read error, since a much larger clone is one nucleotide away. The chain has TRBV6-1 and TRBJ2-7, with D possibly called TRBD1 or TRBD2 (5 bases each). CDR1 and CDR2 (germline): MNHNS, SASEGT. Trimming took off 7 bases at V and 6 bases at J, with 19 bases between the two ends. The CDR3 has 14 residues. For the CDR3, the DNA is TGTGCCAGCACCAAACCTGGGACGTTCCGCGAGCAGTACTTC. This translates into CASTKPGTFREQYF.

This clonotype was detected many times. V gene TRBV3-1 combines with J gene TRBJ1-6, with 7 bases that match TRBD1. This CDR3 is 15 amino acids long. Germline CDR1 and CDR2: LGHDT and YNNKEL (reference sequence). Unmatched junction bases numbered 6, after V lost 2 bases and J lost 8 bases. This CDR3 reads CASSQRDSSYSPLHF. The CDR3 DNA sequence: TGTGCCAGCAGCCAACGGGACAGTTCATATTCACCCCTCCACTTT.

This clonotype was picked up many times. The chain joins TRBV5-1 to TRBJ2-2; 8 bases fit TRBD2. Germline CDR1 and CDR2: SGHRS and YFSETQ. The J segment lost 3 bases and the V segment lost 4 bases, leaving 8 bases of the junction unmatched. The CDR3 extends over 16 amino acids. CDR3 in DNA: TGCGCCAGCAGCCTAAGGACTAGCTGGGACACCGGGGAGCTGTTTTTT. Translating gives CASSLRTSWDTGELFF. The whole variable domain, filled in from reference TRBV5-1 and TRBJ2-2, reads KAGVTQTPRYLIKTRGQQVTLSCSPISGHRSVSWYQQTPGQGLQFLFEYFSETQRNKGNFPGRFSGRQFSNSRSEMNVSTLELGDSALYLCASSLRTSWDTGELFFGEGSRLTVL.

The gene calls are TRBV7-3 and TRBJ2-7; perhaps D is TRBD1 or TRBD2 (6 bases each). The DNA matches TRBJ2-1 better at its end, which makes the J call doubtful. CDR3 length: 15 residues. Per germline, CDR1 SGHTA and CDR2 FQGTGA. CDR3 sequence reads: CASSLEGHGVSEQFF. The CDR3 region has the DNA TGTGCCAGCAGCTTGGAGGGACATGGGGTGTCTGAGCAGTTCTTC.

This clonotype was observed once. The conserved closing phenylalanine or tryptophan is absent in this CDR3, likely reflecting a read error. The limits of the CDR3 on the DNA are not certain, so only TCRdb's listed CDR3 is given. The chain uses TRBV12-3 or TRBV12-4 and TRBJ2-2. The length of the CDR3 is 15 amino acids, counting both ends. This CDR3 is CASSPHYRNTGELLT.

This chain uses TRBV10-3 with TRBJ1-6; D remains unclear. The ends were cut back, 4 bases at V and 5 bases at J, with 12 bases in the middle. Germline V gene lookup returns CDR1 ENHRY and CDR2 SYGVKD. The CDR3 runs 15 residues. The CDR3 protein is CAISGEQLNNSPLHF. The CDR3 DNA reads TGTGCCATCAGTGGGGAACAGCTTAATAATTCACCCCTCCACTTT.

This clonotype has a single count. V usage is TRBV10-3 and J usage is TRBJ1-2, with 7 bases that match TRBD1. The J segment lost 6 bases and the V segment lost 0 bases, leaving 1 base of the junction unmatched. This CDR3 region has 13 residues. Per germline, CDR1 ENHRY and CDR2 SYGVKD. The CDR3 region is CAISESTGDGYTF. Here the CDR3 DNA reads TGTGCCATCAGTGAGTCCACAGGGGATGGCTACACCTTC.